This T cell receptor beta chain was sequenced during a study of T cell responses to AZD1222 COVID-19 vaccine. Study-wide results and limits: Unmutated variant regions are reportedly targeted by nearly half of spike-specific TCRs. Spike-wide vaccine-associated CD4 TCRs dominated at 160-218 and 743-854.

TCRdb's copy holds only in-frame clones and misses some; the assay was immunoSEQ multiplex PCR. The data show 160,000 or so clones, with 90% to 95% seen just once and roughly 1.6% held by the top ten. Trimming shortened V by 7 bases and J by 3 bases, and 21 bases separated the two germline ends. This CDR3 has 16 residues. The germline V gene has CDR1 SEHNR and CDR2 FQNEAQ (reference sequence). As for this clone: Antigen specificity is unknown.

The sequence derives from an adult who received the AZD1222 COVID-19 vaccine. The chain employs TRBV7-9 and TRBJ2-5; the D is unclear. Sequencing used peripheral blood, obtained 28 days after the second AZD1222 dose. CDR3: CASTSRFERAEETQYF. The CDR3 bases are TGTGCCAGCACTTCGAGATTTGAAAGGGCAGAAGAGACCCAGTACTTC.